This TCR beta chain appears in the sequencing data of a study of blood T cell repertoires in COVID-19. In the study's own analysis: Nucleated cell counts were estimated from reference gene primer amplification. The method was immunoSEQ multiplex PCR; TCRdb's version includes in-frame clones alone and lacks a portion of them. The DNA gave D and trimming, while V, J and clone size come from that table. The table includes 200,000 to 250,000 clones, about nine tenths detected once. The receptor comes from a man younger than 40 with COVID-19, enrolled during active disease. What was sequenced was peripheral blood.

CDR3 in amino acids: CASTKSGSKNIQYF. The DNA for the CDR3 is TGTGCCAGCACCAAATCCGGGAGCAAAAACATTCAGTACTTC. The rearrangement uses TRBV6-5 and TRBJ2-4; possible D gene TRBD2, 6 bases. The CDR3 loop spans 14 amino acids. Trimming removed 7 bases from V and 3 bases from J, with 13 bases in between. Germline values: CDR1 MNHEY, CDR2 SVGAGI.